The clone carrying this T cell receptor beta chain was recorded once. The antigen is not known. This entry is derived from a study of cytomegalovirus exposure and HLA in healthy donors. Per germline, CDR1 MDHEN and CDR2 SYDVKM. The CDR3 sequence is 14 residues long. The V segment lost 11 bases and the J segment 5 bases; nucleotides outside the gene matches: 12. Vbeta (60) and Jbeta (13) primers were used in the PCR. Assay: immunoSEQ multiplex PCR; the TCRdb copy retains only in-frame clones and omits some. The sample records around 160,000 clones, around two thirds being singletons. Overall study results and limits: In a later analysis, a missense DCLRE1C variant was linked to TCR beta V- and J-gene trimming. Per a prior analysis, the majority of TCR beta V segments were productive roughly 87% or roughly 30% of the time.

The sequencing sample was made of PBMCs. V and J are TRBV28 and TRBJ2-1; TRBD1 aligns across 7 bases. The source of this sequence is a woman younger than 35 in good health and CMV-seronegative. The CDR3 is CAGTQAGTDNEQFF. CDR3 nucleotides: TGTGCCGGAACTCAGGCCGGGACAGACAATGAGCAGTTCTTC.